A selection of T cell receptor beta chains follows, all from one sample in a study of cytomegalovirus exposure and HLA in healthy donors. The table came from immunoSEQ multiplex PCR; TCRdb's copy has only in-frame clones and leaves some out. The repertoire has about 78,000 clones, around three quarters of them found once; the top ten carry 0.85% to 1.3%. The sequenced sample was PBMCs. These receptors all come from a male donor in good health and CMV-seronegative. CDR3s include the opening cysteine and the closing phenylalanine or tryptophan. D genes are given only for firm matches. Not every row has a clone size; where given, it reads once, few, many or a size class.

TRBJ2-7 | TRBV6-6 | TRBD1 | few | TGTGCCAGCAGGGTTCAGGGGGCCAGGGAGCAGTACTTC | CASRVQGAREQYF
TRBJ1-1 | TRBV5-4 | - | - | TGTGCCAGCAGCCAGGACAGAATTTTGAACACTGAAGCTTTCTTT | CASSQDRILNTEAFF
TRBJ1-1 | TRBV7-9 | TRBD1 | - | TGTGCCAGCAGTTCCGGGACAGGGGTGACTGAAGCTTTCTTT | CASSSGTGVTEAFF
TRBJ2-7 | TRBV6-1 | - | once | TGTGCCAGCAGTGAATTAGACCGCGGGTTCCCTAAGGAGCAGTACTTC | CASSELDRGFPKEQYF
TRBJ2-5 | TRBV14 | TRBD1 | - | TGTGCCAGCAGCCAAGACTTCCACCCTACTGGGACAGGGAAAGAGACCCAGTACTTC | CASSQDFHPTGTGKETQYF
TRBJ2-3 | TRBV19 | TRBD1 | - | TGTGCCAGTGGAAGGGACAGAGACACAGATACGCAGTATTTT | CASGRDRDTDTQYF
TRBJ2-5 | TRBV9 | TRBD2 | - | TGTGCCAGCAGCACCCGGGGGGATCAAGAGACCCAGTACTTC | CASSTRGDQETQYF
TRBJ2-6 | TRBV19 | TRBD1 | - | TGTGCCAGTAGACCCAGGGGGCAGGGGGCCAACGTCCTGACTTTC | CASRPRGQGANVLTF
TRBJ2-7 | TRBV5-4 | TRBD1 | - | TGTGCCAGCAGCCGGACAGGGGACGAGCAGTACTTC | CASSRTGDEQYF
TRBJ2-3 | TRBV7-9 | - | - | TGTGCCAGCAGCACCTCATACGGGGGGCCAGATACGCAGTATTTT | CASSTSYGGPDTQYF
TRBJ2-7 | TRBV28 | TRBD2 | - | TGTGCCAGCAGTTCTAGCGGGAGGGCCCGGCTCGTGTACGAGCAGTACTTC | CASSSSGRARLVYEQYF
TRBJ2-1 | TRBV7-9 | TRBD2 | - | TGTGCCAGCAGCGGACGACTAGCGGGAGTCAATGAGCAGTTCTTC | CASSGRLAGVNEQFF
TRBJ2-7 | TRBV18 | TRBD1 | - | TGTGCCAGCTCACCTTTTATCGCCGGGACAGGGACCTACGAGCAGTACTTC | CASSPFIAGTGTYEQYF
TRBJ2-1 | TRBV5-1 | - | - | TGCGCCAGCAGCCCCCCAGAGCAGTTCTTC | CASSPPEQFF
TRBJ2-3 | TRBV5-1 | TRBD1 | once | TGCGCCAGCAGCTGGCGAGACAGGGGGGAGAAGGATACGCAGTATTTT | CASSWRDRGEKDTQYF